This TCR beta chain was captured in a study of blood T cell repertoires in COVID-19. Across the whole study: The samples span acute and convalescent COVID-19 from the United States, Italy and Spain. Nucleic acid was either cDNA or gDNA, and it came from T cells, B-cell-depleted T cells, or PBMCs.

The assay was immunoSEQ multiplex PCR, and TCRdb's table has in-frame clones only and misses some. The sample records 110,000 or so clones, roughly 84% being singletons. The V segment lost 4 bases and the J segment 7 bases; nucleotides outside the gene matches: 6. Germline lookup yields CDR1 SEHNR and CDR2 FQNEAQ (reference sequence). This CDR3 is built from 14 residues. This clone occurred once. The chain couples TRBV7-9 to TRBJ1-5; 8 bases line up with TRBD1. This clonotype was sampled from a woman in her forties with acute or convalescent COVID-19. Sequencing used peripheral blood. CDR3 loop: CASSSDRVGQPQHF. DNA for the CDR3: TGTGCCAGCAGCTCGGACAGGGTCGGACAGCCCCAGCATTTT.